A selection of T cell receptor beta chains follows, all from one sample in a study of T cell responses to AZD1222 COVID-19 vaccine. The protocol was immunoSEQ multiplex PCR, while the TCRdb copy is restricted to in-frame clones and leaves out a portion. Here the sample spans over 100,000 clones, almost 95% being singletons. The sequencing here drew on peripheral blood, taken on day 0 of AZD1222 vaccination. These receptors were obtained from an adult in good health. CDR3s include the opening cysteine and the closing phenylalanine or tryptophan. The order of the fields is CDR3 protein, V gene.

CDR3 protein: CASSLVILEGYTF; V gene: TRBV12-3/TRBV12-4
CDR3 protein: CASSIRGQGRTQYF; V gene: TRBV19
CDR3 protein: CASSQVPGVDTQYF; V gene: TRBV3-1/TRBV3-2
CDR3 protein: CASSLGLADSYEQYF; V gene: TRBV6-5
CDR3 protein: CASSLEARDYNSPLHF; V gene: TRBV6-2/TRBV6-3
CDR3 protein: CASKGVVGGNTIYF; V gene: TRBV6-6
CDR3 protein: CASSSPDRGGQFF; V gene: TRBV7-9
CDR3 protein: CASSLTLGLAGGRNEQFF; V gene: TRBV3-1/TRBV3-2
CDR3 protein: CASSSRLAGAYEQYF; V gene: TRBV19
CDR3 protein: CASSIEGRANEQFF; V gene: TRBV19
CDR3 protein: CASSLAILAGGYNEQFF; V gene: TRBV5-1
CDR3 protein: CAWSVTGGGNTIYF; V gene: TRBV30
CDR3 protein: CASSSSYLSGTGDPGNTIYF; V gene: TRBV10-1
CDR3 protein: CASSPSGHRGADTQYF; V gene: TRBV5-1
CDR3 protein: CAISDPGGQGNGYTF; V gene: TRBV10-3
CDR3 protein: CASSSDRGQPQHF; V gene: TRBV5-6
CDR3 protein: CASSLPFGTGSNEQYF; V gene: TRBV5-1
CDR3 protein: CASSRRAAADEKLFF; V gene: TRBV18
CDR3 protein: CASSLQGGLSGNTIYF; V gene: TRBV5-4
CDR3 protein: CASSVAMDSDTQYF; V gene: TRBV9
CDR3 protein: CASSDGTGGGDTQYF; V gene: TRBV6-4
CDR3 protein: CASRLSGAYGYTF; V gene: TRBV2
CDR3 protein: CASSPGDRDAGEQYF; V gene: TRBV19
CDR3 protein: CASSLKAASGANVLTF; V gene: TRBV27
CDR3 protein: CASSDGPQNSPLHF; V gene: TRBV6-1
CDR3 protein: CASSPRENTEAFF; V gene: TRBV4-2
CDR3 protein: CAWMRKGPTTGELFF; V gene: TRBV30
CDR3 protein: CASSLNQLAFF; V gene: TRBV12-3/TRBV12-4
CDR3 protein: CASSSEGLGSSYGYTF; V gene: TRBV5-1
CDR3 protein: CASSRTGSSYEQYF; V gene: TRBV2
CDR3 protein: CASSLQRVTGEGEKLFF; V gene: TRBV3-1/TRBV3-2
CDR3 protein: CASSHRGLYTGELFF; V gene: TRBV3-1/TRBV3-2
CDR3 protein: CASSFRDQPQHF; V gene: TRBV12-3/TRBV12-4
CDR3 protein: CASSYDRGLDTEAFF; V gene: TRBV6-5
CDR3 protein: CASSIRRVRNQPQHF; V gene: TRBV19
CDR3 protein: CASSQKREPGLTIKETQYF; V gene: TRBV12-1
CDR3 protein: CASSLARREQFF; V gene: TRBV7-9